Listed below are T cell receptor beta chains from one sample, sequenced in a study of breast tumors, draining lymph nodes, adjacent tissues. Using its own MiXCR run on the multiplex PCR reads, TCRdb lists one record per CDR3 protein. The sample holds approximately 180,000 distinct CDR3 sequences; more than 25% are singletons and the top ten take 3% to 4.5%. Sequences were obtained from axillary lymph node tissue. These receptors were obtained from a female donor with breast cancer. Some clones in this sample may be carry-over from other donors' samples. Each CDR3 is given with its conserved first and last residue. The order of the fields is CDR3 length, D gene, V gene, J gene, clone size, CDR3 protein, CDR3 DNA. D genes are given only for firm matches. Clone sizes are given selectively: once, few, many, or a class where the clone is expanded.

cdr3_length: 13
d_call: .
v_call: TRBV6-6
j_call: TRBJ2-5
clone_size: .
cdr3_aa: CASRPPSQETQYF
cdr3_nt: TGTGCCAGCCGTCCACCCTCTCAAGAGACCCAGTACTTC

cdr3_length: 14
d_call: .
v_call: TRBV28
j_call: TRBJ2-2
clone_size: .
cdr3_aa: CASSSDTLDGELFF
cdr3_nt: TGTGCCAGCAGTTCTGACACATTGGACGGGGAGCTGTTTTTT

cdr3_length: 15
d_call: .
v_call: TRBV19
j_call: TRBJ2-3
clone_size: many
cdr3_aa: CASSTLDGVTDTQYF
cdr3_nt: TGTGCCAGTAGTACCTTGGACGGAGTCACAGATACGCAGTATTTT

cdr3_length: 15
d_call: TRBD2
v_call: TRBV28
j_call: TRBJ2-1
clone_size: .
cdr3_aa: CASSRAGERYNEQFF
cdr3_nt: TGTGCCAGCAGTCGAGCGGGAGAGAGATACAATGAGCAGTTCTTC

cdr3_length: 13
d_call: .
v_call: TRBV4-1
j_call: TRBJ1-2
clone_size: many
cdr3_aa: CASSQNGYYGYTF
cdr3_nt: TGCGCCAGCAGCCAAAACGGGTACTATGGCTACACCTTC

cdr3_length: 16
d_call: .
v_call: TRBV4-3
j_call: TRBJ1-2
clone_size: many
cdr3_aa: CASSQLQGSANYGYTF
cdr3_nt: TGCGCCAGCAGCCAATTGCAGGGGTCAGCTAACTATGGCTACACCTTC

cdr3_length: 13
d_call: .
v_call: TRBV25-1
j_call: TRBJ1-2
clone_size: .
cdr3_aa: CASRDTWGYGYTF
cdr3_nt: TGTGCCAGCAGGGACACCTGGGGCTATGGCTACACCTTC

cdr3_length: 15
d_call: TRBD2
v_call: TRBV7-2
j_call: TRBJ2-5
clone_size: few
cdr3_aa: CASSSSGRVSETQHF
cdr3_nt: TGTGCCAGCAGCTCTAGCGGGAGAGTATCAGAGACCCAGCACTTC

cdr3_length: 18
d_call: TRBD2
v_call: TRBV10-3
j_call: TRBJ2-3
clone_size: few
cdr3_aa: CAISEPGTSGSGWDTQYF
cdr3_nt: TGTGCCATCAGTGAGCCCGGGACTAGCGGGAGTGGATGGGATACGCAGTATTTT

cdr3_length: 17
d_call: .
v_call: TRBV11-2
j_call: TRBJ1-3
clone_size: many
cdr3_aa: CASSARRQLSSGNTIYF
cdr3_nt: TGTGCCAGCAGCGCTCGAAGACAGCTTTCCTCTGGAAACACCATATATTTT

cdr3_length: 14
d_call: .
v_call: TRBV20-1
j_call: TRBJ2-7
clone_size: many
cdr3_aa: CSAREIGTTYEQYF
cdr3_nt: TGCAGTGCTAGAGAGATAGGAACTACCTACGAGCAGTACTTC

cdr3_length: 12
d_call: .
v_call: TRBV10-2
j_call: TRBJ2-2
clone_size: many
cdr3_aa: CASRGDPGELFF
cdr3_nt: TGCGCCAGCAGAGGGGACCCCGGGGAGCTGTTTTTT

cdr3_length: 16
d_call: .
v_call: TRBV9
j_call: TRBJ2-1
clone_size: .
cdr3_aa: CASSVVSQTLYNEQFF
cdr3_nt: TGTGCCAGCAGCGTAGTGAGTCAGACCCTATACAATGAGCAGTTCTTC

cdr3_length: 14
d_call: TRBD2
v_call: TRBV6-2/TRBV6-3
j_call: TRBJ2-2
clone_size: .
cdr3_aa: CASSPGTSAGELFF
cdr3_nt: TGTGCCAGCAGTCCCGGGACTAGCGCGGGGGAGCTGTTTTTT

cdr3_length: 13
d_call: .
v_call: TRBV5-1
j_call: TRBJ2-1
clone_size: many
cdr3_aa: CASRSLVAPEQFF
cdr3_nt: TGCGCCAGCCGTAGCTTGGTGGCACCCGAGCAGTTCTTC

cdr3_length: 14
d_call: .
v_call: TRBV20-1
j_call: TRBJ1-5
clone_size: .
cdr3_aa: CSAYVASGSQPQHF
cdr3_nt: TGCAGTGCCTACGTGGCCAGCGGGAGTCAGCCCCAGCATTTT

cdr3_length: 15
d_call: TRBD1
v_call: TRBV10-3
j_call: TRBJ1-5
clone_size: .
cdr3_aa: CAISESSGQGQPQHF
cdr3_nt: TGTGCCATCAGTGAGTCGTCAGGACAGGGTCAGCCCCAGCATTTT

cdr3_length: 14
d_call: .
v_call: TRBV9
j_call: TRBJ2-3
clone_size: many
cdr3_aa: CASSVEQEGDTQYF
cdr3_nt: TGTGCCAGCAGCGTAGAACAGGAAGGGGATACGCAGTATTTT

cdr3_length: 15
d_call: TRBD1
v_call: TRBV24-1
j_call: TRBJ1-5
clone_size: many
cdr3_aa: CATSPGQGGNQPQHF
cdr3_nt: TGTGCCACCTCCCCGGGACAGGGCGGAAATCAGCCCCAGCATTTT

cdr3_length: 16
d_call: .
v_call: TRBV24-1
j_call: TRBJ1-6
clone_size: few
cdr3_aa: CATSDPMTSVGSPLHF
cdr3_nt: TGTGCCACCAGTGACCCCATGACCTCCGTTGGTTCACCCCTCCACTTT

cdr3_length: 15
d_call: .
v_call: TRBV6-2/TRBV6-3
j_call: TRBJ1-5
clone_size: many
cdr3_aa: CASQVGLDSNQPQHF
cdr3_nt: TGTGCCAGCCAAGTCGGTCTGGATAGCAATCAGCCCCAGCATTTT

cdr3_length: 23
d_call: .
v_call: TRBV10-2
j_call: TRBJ1-6
clone_size: .
cdr3_aa: CASSDEGGRESDKLNSYNPPLHF
cdr3_nt: TGCGCCAGCAGTGATGAAGGTGGCAGAGAATCCGACAAACTGAACTCCTATAATCCACCCCTCCACTTT

cdr3_length: 16
d_call: .
v_call: TRBV11-2
j_call: TRBJ2-7
clone_size: .
cdr3_aa: CASSSQMRAGKYEQYF
cdr3_nt: TGTGCCAGCAGCTCCCAAATGAGGGCGGGTAAATACGAGCAGTACTTC

cdr3_length: 17
d_call: TRBD2
v_call: TRBV4-3
j_call: TRBJ2-2
clone_size: .
cdr3_aa: CASSQQGLAANTGELFF
cdr3_nt: TGCGCCAGCAGCCAACAGGGACTAGCAGCCAACACCGGGGAGCTGTTTTTT

cdr3_length: 14
d_call: .
v_call: TRBV7-2
j_call: TRBJ2-3
clone_size: many
cdr3_aa: CASSPPGSTDTQYF
cdr3_nt: TGTGCCAGCAGCCCTCCCGGGAGCACAGATACGCAGTATTTT

cdr3_length: 14
d_call: .
v_call: TRBV30
j_call: TRBJ1-1
clone_size: .
cdr3_aa: CAWSVKRGRTEAFF
cdr3_nt: TGTGCCTGGAGTGTAAAAAGGGGTCGCACTGAAGCTTTCTTT

cdr3_length: 13
d_call: .
v_call: TRBV20-1
j_call: TRBJ1-2
clone_size: many
cdr3_aa: CSARDIANYGYTF
cdr3_nt: TGCAGTGCTAGAGATATAGCTAACTATGGCTACACCTTC

cdr3_length: 14
d_call: TRBD1
v_call: TRBV12-3/TRBV12-4
j_call: TRBJ2-5
clone_size: .
cdr3_aa: CASSQGQGLETQYF
cdr3_nt: TGTGCCAGCAGTCAGGGACAGGGTCTCGAGACCCAGTACTTC

cdr3_length: 14
d_call: .
v_call: TRBV5-1
j_call: TRBJ1-1
clone_size: once
cdr3_aa: CASTEQGGWTEAFF
cdr3_nt: TGCGCCAGCACAGAACAGGGTGGTTGGACTGAAGCTTTCTTT

cdr3_length: 12
d_call: .
v_call: TRBV5-8
j_call: TRBJ1-5
clone_size: many
cdr3_aa: CASSPFREPQHF
cdr3_nt: TGTGCCAGCAGCCCGTTCCGGGAACCCCAGCATTTT

cdr3_length: 16
d_call: TRBD1
v_call: TRBV10-3
j_call: TRBJ1-6
clone_size: once
cdr3_aa: CAISERGQGTNSPLHF
cdr3_nt: TGTGCCATCAGTGAAAGGGGACAGGGGACGAATTCACCCCTCCACTTT

cdr3_length: 14
d_call: .
v_call: TRBV9
j_call: TRBJ2-1
clone_size: many
cdr3_aa: CASSVGRLPNEQFF
cdr3_nt: TGTGCCAGCAGCGTAGGTCGCCTCCCCAATGAGCAGTTCTTC

cdr3_length: 13
d_call: TRBD1
v_call: TRBV20-1
j_call: TRBJ1-1
clone_size: few
cdr3_aa: CSARVTGETEAFF
cdr3_nt: TGCAGTGCTAGGGTGACAGGGGAGACTGAAGCTTTCTTT

cdr3_length: 13
d_call: .
v_call: TRBV24-1
j_call: TRBJ2-5
clone_size: .
cdr3_aa: CATSDNIRETQYF
cdr3_nt: TGTGCCACCAGTGATAACATCCGAGAGACCCAGTACTTC

cdr3_length: 14
d_call: TRBD2
v_call: TRBV28
j_call: TRBJ2-7
clone_size: many
cdr3_aa: CASSFGRGEDEQYF
cdr3_nt: TGTGCCAGCAGTTTTGGGCGGGGGGAGGACGAGCAGTACTTC

cdr3_length: 14
d_call: .
v_call: TRBV7-2
j_call: TRBJ2-5
clone_size: many
cdr3_aa: CASSLGTVQETQYF
cdr3_nt: TGTGCCAGCAGCTTAGGGACAGTCCAAGAGACCCAGTACTTC

cdr3_length: 15
d_call: TRBD1
v_call: TRBV10-1
j_call: TRBJ2-3
clone_size: many
cdr3_aa: CASSERTGGTDTQYF
cdr3_nt: TGCGCCAGCAGTGAGAGGACAGGGGGGACAGATACGCAGTATTTT

cdr3_length: 14
d_call: .
v_call: TRBV24-1
j_call: TRBJ1-2
clone_size: many
cdr3_aa: CATSDPTRLYGYTF
cdr3_nt: TGTGCCACCAGTGATCCGACACGGTTATATGGCTACACCTTC

cdr3_length: 14
d_call: .
v_call: TRBV19
j_call: TRBJ2-7
clone_size: many
cdr3_aa: CASSIPGSPHEQYF
cdr3_nt: TGTGCCAGTAGTATCCCTGGGAGTCCCCACGAGCAGTACTTC

cdr3_length: 16
d_call: .
v_call: TRBV27
j_call: TRBJ1-6
clone_size: .
cdr3_aa: CASSPGLAGDNSPLHF
cdr3_nt: TGTGCCAGCAGCCCTGGACTAGCGGGAGATAATTCACCCCTCCACTTT

cdr3_length: 15
d_call: .
v_call: TRBV30
j_call: TRBJ1-4
clone_size: many
cdr3_aa: CAWSVRDGRNEKLFF
cdr3_nt: TGTGCCTGGAGTGTAAGGGACGGCAGGAATGAAAAACTGTTTTTT

cdr3_length: 15
d_call: TRBD2
v_call: TRBV6-1
j_call: TRBJ2-7
clone_size: many
cdr3_aa: CASSALGLAGVEQYF
cdr3_nt: TGTGCCAGCAGTGCCCTAGGACTAGCGGGGGTGGAGCAGTACTTC

cdr3_length: 14
d_call: TRBD2
v_call: TRBV20-1
j_call: TRBJ2-2
clone_size: many
cdr3_aa: CSARLRESTGELFF
cdr3_nt: TGCAGTGCTAGATTGCGGGAGAGCACCGGGGAGCTGTTTTTT

cdr3_length: 16
d_call: .
v_call: TRBV6-5
j_call: TRBJ2-6
clone_size: .
cdr3_aa: CASSYSMGSGANVLTF
cdr3_nt: TGTGCCAGCAGTTACTCGATGGGTAGCGGGGCCAACGTCCTGACTTTC

cdr3_length: 16
d_call: .
v_call: TRBV4-3
j_call: TRBJ2-3
clone_size: .
cdr3_aa: CADSQDTAEHTDTQYF
cdr3_nt: TGCGCCGACAGCCAAGACACAGCGGAGCACACAGATACGCAGTATTTT

cdr3_length: 15
d_call: .
v_call: TRBV5-1
j_call: TRBJ2-3
clone_size: many
cdr3_aa: CASSLVAESTDTQYF
cdr3_nt: TGCGCCAGCAGCTTGGTGGCAGAAAGCACAGATACGCAGTATTTT

cdr3_length: 15
d_call: TRBD1
v_call: TRBV7-9
j_call: TRBJ2-2
clone_size: .
cdr3_aa: CASRAGGATAGELFF
cdr3_nt: TGTGCCAGCAGGGCAGGGGGCGCTACCGCCGGGGAGCTGTTTTTT

cdr3_length: 16
d_call: TRBD1
v_call: TRBV5-1
j_call: TRBJ2-7
clone_size: .
cdr3_aa: CASSLGALGRGYEQYF
cdr3_nt: TGTGCCAGCAGCTTAGGAGCGTTAGGCAGGGGGTACGAGCAGTACTTC

cdr3_length: 16
d_call: .
v_call: TRBV20-1
j_call: TRBJ1-5
clone_size: .
cdr3_aa: CSARRGIGVPNQPQHF
cdr3_nt: TGCAGTGCTAGAAGGGGGATAGGGGTCCCCAATCAGCCCCAGCATTTT

cdr3_length: 16
d_call: .
v_call: TRBV9
j_call: TRBJ2-3
clone_size: many
cdr3_aa: CASSVGLSRDTDTQYF
cdr3_nt: TGTGCCAGCAGCGTAGGATTGTCTAGGGACACAGATACGCAGTATTTT

cdr3_length: 13
d_call: TRBD1
v_call: TRBV20-1
j_call: TRBJ1-2
clone_size: .
cdr3_aa: CSAPGTGVGGYTF
cdr3_nt: TGCAGTGCTCCGGGGACAGGGGTTGGAGGCTACACCTTC

cdr3_length: 15
d_call: .
v_call: TRBV9
j_call: TRBJ2-1
clone_size: many
cdr3_aa: CASSVEQGSYNEQFF
cdr3_nt: TGTGCCAGCAGCGTAGAACAGGGCTCCTACAATGAGCAGTTCTTC

cdr3_length: 17
d_call: TRBD1
v_call: TRBV2
j_call: TRBJ1-6
clone_size: .
cdr3_aa: CASSEPDRVRILGTLHF
cdr3_nt: TGTGCCAGCAGTGAGCCGGACAGGGTTCGCATCCTTGGGACCCTCCACTTT

cdr3_length: 15
d_call: .
v_call: TRBV30
j_call: TRBJ1-6
clone_size: many
cdr3_aa: CAWSSMTGSGSPLHF
cdr3_nt: TGTGCCTGGAGTTCCATGACAGGCTCGGGCTCACCCCTCCACTTT